The clone carrying this T cell receptor (beta chain) has just one count. The length of the CDR3 is 16 residues. V gave up 0 bases and J gave up 4 bases, with 16 bases separating them. Germline CDR1 is SGDLS and CDR2 is YYNGEE. The data derive from a study of blood T cell repertoires in COVID-19. Authors' processing steps: Using reference gene primer amplification, nucleated cell counts were estimated. Using immunoSEQ multiplex PCR, the repertoire was profiled, and TCRdb retains in-frame clones only, with some absent. V, J and clone size are those of that table, while D and trimming were read from the DNA. The table includes fewer than 250,000 clones, about 85% detected once.

This sequence was found in a man younger than 45 with acute or convalescent COVID-19. Sequenced material: peripheral blood. The chain employs TRBV9 and TRBJ2-5; the D gene is possibly TRBD1 (7 bases). The CDR3 region is CASSVAAGGSGETQYF. The CDR3 DNA sequence: TGTGCCAGCAGCGTAGCGGCAGGGGGGTCGGGAGAGACCCAGTACTTC.